This TCR beta chain was captured by sequencing in a study of blood T cell repertoires in COVID-19. About the research overall: Spain, Italy and the United States supplied samples that represented acute and convalescent COVID-19. Sample material is recorded as cDNA or gDNA derived from T cells, B-cell-depleted T cells, or PBMCs.

As handled by the study authors: Scientists estimated how many nucleated cells there were by amplifying reference gene primers. Data came from immunoSEQ multiplex PCR; TCRdb stores just in-frame clones and leaves some out. Clonal size and the V and J genes are those of that table, whereas D and trimming came from the DNA. The data hold about 200,000 clones, with approximately 78% observed a single time. The CDR3 is 13 residues long. Germline assignment: CDR1 LNHDA and CDR2 SQIVND (reference sequence). Between the trimmed V and J ends, which lost 6 bases and 0 bases, there was a span of 8 bases. This clonotype was obtained from a woman of 80 years or more with acute or convalescent COVID-19. V is TRBV19 and J is TRBJ2-5, with D possibly matching TRBD1 (5 bases). Sequencing was carried out using peripheral blood. For the CDR3, the DNA is TGTGCCAGTAGGACAGCCAACCAAGAGACCCAGTACTTC. Translated, it gives CASRTANQETQYF. The full variable domain, rest sourced from reference TRBV19 and TRBJ2-5, is DGGITQSPKYLFRKEGQNVTLSCEQNLNHDAMYWYRQDPGQGLRLIYYSQIVNDFQKGDIAEGYSVSREKKESFPLTVTSAQKNPTAFYLCASRTANQETQYFGPGTRLLVL.